These T cell receptor beta chains were read from a single sample in a study of human thymus T cells. Data came from immunoSEQ multiplex PCR; TCRdb stores just in-frame clones and leaves some out. The sample holds about 120,000 clones; around 94% are singletons and the top ten take more than 0.02%. The specimen was thymus tissue. Source of these receptors: a boy younger than two with a congenital heart defect but otherwise immunologically healthy. CDR3s include the opening cysteine and the closing phenylalanine or tryptophan. D genes are given only for firm matches. The size field is filled for only some rows; it gives once, few, many or a size class.

17 | NA | NA | TRBJ2-6 | TRBV5-6 | TGTGCCAGCAGCGGCCGGGGGTCGGTCTCTGGGGCCAACGTCCTGACTTTC | CASSGRGSVSGANVLTF
18 | NA | TRBD2 | TRBJ2-3 | TRBV5-4 | TGTGCCAGCAGCTGGACTAGCGGGGGCCCTAAGCTCACAGATACGCAGTATTTT | CASSWTSGGPKLTDTQYF
14 | NA | TRBD1 | TRBJ2-5 | TRBV6-5 | TGTGCCAGCTGCGGGACAGGGACCCAAGAGACCCAGTACTTC | CASCGTGTQETQYF
15 | few | NA | TRBJ2-3 | TRBV11-2 | TGTGCCAGCAGCCATGGAGCCCCAGCCAGGGATACGCAGTATTTT | CASSHGAPARDTQYF
16 | NA | NA | TRBJ2-3 | TRBV11-3 | TGTGCCAGCAGCTTAGCTCACGACGCCGTCACAGATACGCAGTATTTT | CASSLAHDAVTDTQYF
16 | NA | TRBD2 | TRBJ2-7 | TRBV4-2 | TGTGCCAGCAGCCCATTTATATCGGGGGGGCCGGACGAGCAGTACTTC | CASSPFISGGPDEQYF
12 | NA | TRBD1 | TRBJ2-3 | TRBV14 | TGTGCCAGCAGCCGACAGGGTCATACGCAGTATTTT | CASSRQGHTQYF
16 | NA | NA | TRBJ2-7 | TRBV4-3 | TGCGCCAGCAGCCAAGATCGGGGTAGCGGAGCCTACGAGCAGTACTTC | CASSQDRGSGAYEQYF
16 | NA | TRBD1 | TRBJ1-3 | TRBV7-2 | TGTGCCAGCAGCTTAGTTTGGGACAGCTCTGGAAACACCATATATTTT | CASSLVWDSSGNTIYF
17 | NA | NA | TRBJ1-6 | TRBV7-2 | TGTGCCAGCACTATTTGGGAAACAGACTCCTATAATTCACCCCTCCACTTT | CASTIWETDSYNSPLHF
16 | NA | TRBD1 | TRBJ2-1 | TRBV11-3 | TGTGCCAGCAGCTTTCAGGGGGCAGGCTCCTACAATGAGCAGTTCTTC | CASSFQGAGSYNEQFF
13 | NA | TRBD1 | TRBJ2-7 | TRBV7-3 | TGTGCCAGCAGCCCTGGGGACAGGGAAGAGCAGTACTTC | CASSPGDREEQYF
11 | NA | NA | TRBJ1-1 | TRBV19 | TGTGCCAGTACTCAGGGTTTTACGGCTTTCTTT | CASTQGFTAFF
14 | NA | TRBD1 | TRBJ2-7 | TRBV27 | TGTGCCAGCAGTCTCCGACAGGGTGGGTACGAGCAGTACTTC | CASSLRQGGYEQYF
15 | NA | TRBD2 | TRBJ2-1 | TRBV2 | TGTGCCAGCAGGGGATGGCGGGGGGAAAACAATGAGCAGTTCTTC | CASRGWRGENNEQFF
17 | NA | TRBD1 | TRBJ1-1 | TRBV6-1 | TGTGCCAGCAGTGAAGCCGGGACAGGGGGTTCGAACACTGAAGCTTTCTTT | CASSEAGTGGSNTEAFF
14 | NA | NA | TRBJ2-3 | TRBV27 | TGTGCCAGCAGTTTATCTGGGCGCACAGATACGCAGTATTTT | CASSLSGRTDTQYF
15 | NA | TRBD2 | TRBJ2-5 | TRBV11-3 | TGTGCCAGCAGCTTAGCCAGCGGGGACCGAGAGACCCAGTACTTC | CASSLASGDRETQYF
19 | NA | TRBD1 | TRBJ1-6 | TRBV5-6 | TGTGCCAGCAGCCGCACTCCGGGACAGGGGGGGATGGAGGACTCACCCCTCCACTTT | CASSRTPGQGGMEDSPLHF
18 | once | TRBD1 | TRBJ1-6 | TRBV30 | TGTGCCTGGAGTGAATCCCGGGACAGTAGCTCCTATAATTCACCCCTCCACTTT | CAWSESRDSSSYNSPLHF
13 | NA | NA | TRBJ1-1 | TRBV9 | TGTGCCAGCAGCGCCAACTTGAACACTGAAGCTTTCTTT | CASSANLNTEAFF
12 | NA | NA | TRBJ1-5 | TRBV10-2 | TGCGCCAGCAGTACAGGGAGTCAGCCCCAGCATTTT | CASSTGSQPQHF
15 | NA | NA | TRBJ2-7 | TRBV27 | TGTGCCAGCAGAACCCCCCCGGGGTCGAACGGCGAGCAGTACTTC | CASRTPPGSNGEQYF
17 | NA | NA | TRBJ2-2 | TRBV4-1 | TGCGCCAGCAGCCAAGGCGACAGGAACGCGAACACCGGGGAGCTGTTTTTT | CASSQGDRNANTGELFF
16 | NA | TRBD2 | TRBJ2-3 | TRBV7-2 | TGTGCCAGCAGCTTAGGCGGGACTAATCTGATAGATACGCAGTATTTT | CASSLGGTNLIDTQYF
16 | NA | NA | TRBJ2-7 | TRBV28 | TGTGCCAGCAGTTTGGCGGTAGCCCTATACTCCTACGAGCAGTACTTC | CASSLAVALYSYEQYF
12 | NA | NA | TRBJ2-5 | TRBV5-1 | TGCGCCAGCGTGTCCTTTTACGGTACCCAGTACTTC | CASVSFYGTQYF
14 | NA | NA | TRBJ1-5 | TRBV11-2 | TGTGCCAGCAGCTTAGCTGGGGTGCATCAGCCCCAGCATTTT | CASSLAGVHQPQHF
13 | NA | NA | TRBJ1-2 | TRBV7-9 | TGTGCCAGCAGCCCGACTGGCCCCTATGGCTACACCTTC | CASSPTGPYGYTF
16 | NA | TRBD1 | TRBJ1-6 | TRBV5-4 | TGTGCCAGCAGCCCCGGCGGGACAGGGGCTCAATCACCCCTCCACTTT | CASSPGGTGAQSPLHF
15 | once | NA | TRBJ1-6 | TRBV4-1 | TGCGCCAGCAGCCAAGTCGCAGGGATGAATTCACCCCTCCACTTT | CASSQVAGMNSPLHF
13 | NA | TRBD2 | TRBJ2-5 | TRBV2 | TGTGCCAGCAGGGGGACTAGAGGAAAGACCCAGTACTTC | CASRGTRGKTQYF
15 | NA | NA | TRBJ1-1 | TRBV28 | TGTGCCAGCAGCCCCCTACTCCCGCGGAACACTGAAGCTTTCTTT | CASSPLLPRNTEAFF
13 | NA | NA | TRBJ1-6 | TRBV28 | TGTGCCAGCAGTTTGCCCCGTGGGTCACCCCTCCACTTT | CASSLPRGSPLHF
12 | NA | NA | TRBJ2-5 | TRBV19 | TGTGCCAGTAGTATGTCCCCAGAGACCCAGTACTTC | CASSMSPETQYF
13 | NA | TRBD1 | TRBJ1-2 | TRBV7-2 | TGTGCCAGCAGCTTACGGGACAGGGTTGGCTACACCTTC | CASSLRDRVGYTF